This T cell receptor beta chain was retrieved from a study of monozygotic twins with inflammatory bowel disease. Template switching incorporated UMIs with a 6-nucleotide sample barcode. TCRdb re-called the 5' RACE reads and gives one entry per CDR3 protein, without DNA. Recorded for this sample: fewer than 400,000 distinct CDR3 sequences. Sequencing was carried out using blood. This sequence was found in a human donor with ulcerative colitis or Crohn's disease, or a healthy co-twin of an affected twin (not recorded which).

Here the CDR3 reads CSATRGTGWSEQYF. The rearrangement uses TRBV20-1 and TRBJ2-7; TCRdb's assignment of TRBD1 cannot be checked, as there is no DNA. This CDR3 region has 14 residues. The V gene's germline CDR1 is DFQATT and CDR2 SNEGSKA (reference sequence).